The source of this TCR beta chain is a study of T cell repertoires in cytomegalovirus infection. Whole-study context: The authors used CMV epitopes that were HLA-C-restricted (recently identified) and HLA-B-restricted (well studied). Matching HLA type and CMV infection were both indicated by public TCR beta signatures.

As regards this clonotype: Antigen: not known.

In TCRdb, the reads were re-called with MiXCR into one record per CDR3 protein. The sample contains roughly 920,000 distinct CDR3 sequences, roughly 30% of which appear only once. Study-wide findings and caveats: The ex vivo response was dominated by HLA-C-restricted CMV-specific TCR beta clonotypes.

There are 18 residues in the CDR3. Germline CDR1 reads SGHTA; CDR2 reads FQGNSA. Trimming shortened V by 0 bases and J by 8 bases, and 25 bases separated the two germline ends. The source of this sequence is a human donor in good health (CMV status not recorded). Some clones in this sample may be carry-over from other donors' samples. The chain joins TRBV7-2 to TRBJ1-2; no reliable D call. The sample in question was cultured CD8+ T cells from PBMCs, obtained from culture after CMV antigen stimulation. The DNA for the CDR3 is TGTGCCAGCAGCTTAGCCCCGCGGATTGGACCCCCTATGGGAGGCTACACCTTC. Translated: CASSLAPRIGPPMGGYTF.